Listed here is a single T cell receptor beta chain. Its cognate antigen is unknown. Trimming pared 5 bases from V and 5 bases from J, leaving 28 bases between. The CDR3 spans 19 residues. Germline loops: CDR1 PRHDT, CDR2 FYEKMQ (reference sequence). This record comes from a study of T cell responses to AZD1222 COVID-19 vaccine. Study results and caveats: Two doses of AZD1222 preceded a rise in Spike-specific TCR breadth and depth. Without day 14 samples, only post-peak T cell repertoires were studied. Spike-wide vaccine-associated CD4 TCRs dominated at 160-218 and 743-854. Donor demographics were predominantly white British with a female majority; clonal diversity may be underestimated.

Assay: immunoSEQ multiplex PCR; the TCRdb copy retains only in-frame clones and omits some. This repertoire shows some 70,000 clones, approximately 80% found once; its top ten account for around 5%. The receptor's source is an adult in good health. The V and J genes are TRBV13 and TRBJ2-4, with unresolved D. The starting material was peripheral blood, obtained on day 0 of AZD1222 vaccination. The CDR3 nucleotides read TGTGCCAGCAGCCCAACTCGAGCAGAACGAACACTCTCCCAAAACATTCAGTACTTC. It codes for CASSPTRAERTLSQNIQYF.